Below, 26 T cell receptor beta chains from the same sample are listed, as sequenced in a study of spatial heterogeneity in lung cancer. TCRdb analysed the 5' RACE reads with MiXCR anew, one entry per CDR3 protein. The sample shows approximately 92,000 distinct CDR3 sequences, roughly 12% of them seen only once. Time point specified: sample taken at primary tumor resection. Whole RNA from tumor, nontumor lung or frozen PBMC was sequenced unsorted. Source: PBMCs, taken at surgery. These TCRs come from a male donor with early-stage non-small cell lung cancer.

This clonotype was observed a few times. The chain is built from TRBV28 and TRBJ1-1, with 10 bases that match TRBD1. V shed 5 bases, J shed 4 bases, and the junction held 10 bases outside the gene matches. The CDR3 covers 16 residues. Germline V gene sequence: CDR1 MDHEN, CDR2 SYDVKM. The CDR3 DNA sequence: TGTGCCAGCAGTCCCGGGACAGGGGTCGTCGGCACTGAAGCTTTCTTT. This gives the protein CASSPGTGVVGTEAFF. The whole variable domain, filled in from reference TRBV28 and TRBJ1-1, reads DVKVTQSSRYLVKRTGEKVFLECVQDMDHENMFWYRQDPGLGLRLIYFSYDVKMKEKGDIPEGYSVSREKKERFSLILESASTNQTSMYLCASSPGTGVVGTEAFFGQGTRLTVV.

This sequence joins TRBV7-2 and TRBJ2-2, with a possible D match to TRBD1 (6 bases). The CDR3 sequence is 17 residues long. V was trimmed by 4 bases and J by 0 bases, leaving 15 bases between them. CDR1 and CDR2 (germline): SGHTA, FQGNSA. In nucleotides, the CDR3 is TGTGCCAGCAGCTGTGTACAGGGATTCGCGAACACCGGGGAGCTGTTTTTT. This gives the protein CASSCVQGFANTGELFF. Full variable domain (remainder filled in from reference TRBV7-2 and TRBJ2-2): GAGVSQSPSNKVTEKGKDVELRCDPISGHTALYWYRQSLGQGLEFLIYFQGNSAPDKSGLPSDRFSAERTGGSVSTLTIQRTQQEDSAVYLCASSCVQGFANTGELFFGEGSRLTVL.

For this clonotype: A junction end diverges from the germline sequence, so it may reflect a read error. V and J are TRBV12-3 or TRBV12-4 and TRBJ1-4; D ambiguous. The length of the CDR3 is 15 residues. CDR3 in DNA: TGTGCCAGCAGGGCCACCGGGATTAGGGATGAAAAACTGTTTTTC. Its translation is CASRATGIRDEKLFF.

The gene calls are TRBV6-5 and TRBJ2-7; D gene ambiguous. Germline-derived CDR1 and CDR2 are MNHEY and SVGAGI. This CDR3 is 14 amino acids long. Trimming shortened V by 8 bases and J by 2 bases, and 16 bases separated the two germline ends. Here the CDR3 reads CASGYQIGTYEQYF. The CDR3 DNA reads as TGTGCCAGCGGGTACCAAATCGGCACCTACGAGCAGTACTTC.

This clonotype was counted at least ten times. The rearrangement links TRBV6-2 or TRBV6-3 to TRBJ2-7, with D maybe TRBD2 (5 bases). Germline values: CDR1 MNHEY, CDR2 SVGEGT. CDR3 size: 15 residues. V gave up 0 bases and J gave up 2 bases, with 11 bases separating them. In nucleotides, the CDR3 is TGTGCCAGCAGTTACTCTAGCGACTATCCCTACGAGCAGTACTTC. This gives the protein CASSYSSDYPYEQYF.

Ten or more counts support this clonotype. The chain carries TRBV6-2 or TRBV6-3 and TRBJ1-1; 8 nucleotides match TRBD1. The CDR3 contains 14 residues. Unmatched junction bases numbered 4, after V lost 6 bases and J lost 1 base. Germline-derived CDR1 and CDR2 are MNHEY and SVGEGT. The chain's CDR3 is CASRAGGSNTEAFF. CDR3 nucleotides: TGTGCCAGCAGAGCAGGGGGCTCGAACACTGAAGCTTTCTTT.

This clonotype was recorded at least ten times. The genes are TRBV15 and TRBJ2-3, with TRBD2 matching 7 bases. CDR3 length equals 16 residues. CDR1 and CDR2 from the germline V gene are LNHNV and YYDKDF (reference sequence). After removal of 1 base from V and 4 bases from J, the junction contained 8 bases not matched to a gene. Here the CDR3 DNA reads TGTGCCACCAGCAGAGCTTTGGCTAGCGGATCAGATACGCAGTATTTT. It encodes CATSRALASGSDTQYF. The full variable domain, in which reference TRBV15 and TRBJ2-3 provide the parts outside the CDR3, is DAMVIQNPRYQVTQFGKPVTLSCSQTLNHNVMYWYQQKSSQAPKLLFHYYDKDFNNEADTPDNFQSRRPNTSFCFLDIRSPGLGDTAMYLCATSRALASGSDTQYFGPGTRLTVL.

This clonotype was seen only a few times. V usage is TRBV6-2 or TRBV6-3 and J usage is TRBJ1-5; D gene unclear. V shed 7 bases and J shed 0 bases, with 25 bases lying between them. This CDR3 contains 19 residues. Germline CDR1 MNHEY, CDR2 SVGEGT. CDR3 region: CASTLKPQRLPYSNQPQHF. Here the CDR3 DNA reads TGTGCCAGCACCCTTAAGCCGCAGAGACTGCCGTATAGCAATCAGCCCCAGCATTTT.

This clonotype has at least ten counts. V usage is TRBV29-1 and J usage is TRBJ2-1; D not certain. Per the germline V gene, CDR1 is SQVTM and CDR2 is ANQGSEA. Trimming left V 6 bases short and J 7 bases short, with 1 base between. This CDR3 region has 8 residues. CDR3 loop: CSVNEQFF. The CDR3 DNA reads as TGCAGCGTGAATGAGCAGTTCTTC.

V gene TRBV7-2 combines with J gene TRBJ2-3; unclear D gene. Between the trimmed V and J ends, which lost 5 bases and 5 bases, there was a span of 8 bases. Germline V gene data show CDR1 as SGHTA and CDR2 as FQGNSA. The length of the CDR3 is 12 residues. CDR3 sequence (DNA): TGTGCCAGCAGCCCCGCCAAAGATACGCAGTATTTT. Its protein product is CASSPAKDTQYF.

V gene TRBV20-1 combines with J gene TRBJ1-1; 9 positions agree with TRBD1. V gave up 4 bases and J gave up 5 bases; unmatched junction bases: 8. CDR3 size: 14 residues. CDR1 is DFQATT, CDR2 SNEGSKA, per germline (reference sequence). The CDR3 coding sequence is TGCAGTGCTAAAGTCGGGACAGGGAGGACTGAAGCTTTCTTT. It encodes CSAKVGTGRTEAFF.

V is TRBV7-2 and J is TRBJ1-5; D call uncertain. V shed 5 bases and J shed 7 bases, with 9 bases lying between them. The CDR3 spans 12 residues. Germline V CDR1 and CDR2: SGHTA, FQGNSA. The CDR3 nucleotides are TGTGCCAGCAGCGGAGGCGGGCAGCCCCAGCATTTT. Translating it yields CASSGGGQPQHF.

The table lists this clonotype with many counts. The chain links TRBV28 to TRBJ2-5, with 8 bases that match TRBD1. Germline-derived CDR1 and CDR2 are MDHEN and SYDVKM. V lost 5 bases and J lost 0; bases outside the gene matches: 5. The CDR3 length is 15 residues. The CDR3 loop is CASSPMTGDQETQYF. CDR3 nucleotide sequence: TGTGCCAGCAGTCCAATGACAGGGGACCAAGAGACCCAGTACTTC. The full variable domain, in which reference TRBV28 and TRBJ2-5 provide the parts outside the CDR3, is DVKVTQSSRYLVKRTGEKVFLECVQDMDHENMFWYRQDPGLGLRLIYFSYDVKMKEKGDIPEGYSVSREKKERFSLILESASTNQTSMYLCASSPMTGDQETQYFGPGTRLLVL.

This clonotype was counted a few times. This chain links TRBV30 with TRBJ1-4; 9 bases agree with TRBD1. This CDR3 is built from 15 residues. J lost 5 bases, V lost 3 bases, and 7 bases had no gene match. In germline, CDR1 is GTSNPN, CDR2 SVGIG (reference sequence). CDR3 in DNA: TGTGCCTGGAGCCGACGGGACAGGGAGAATGAAAAACTGTTTTTT. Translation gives CAWSRRDRENEKLFF.

CDR3 sequence (DNA): TGTGCCAGCAGTTTATCGAGTAGACAGGGGAAACCCCTCCACTTT. Its translation: CASSLSSRQGKPLHF. This chain uses TRBV27 with TRBJ1-6; 8 nucleotides align to TRBD1. This CDR3 has 15 amino acids. From germline, CDR1 is MNHEY and CDR2 SMNVEV (reference sequence). J gave up 12 bases and V 0 bases, and 7 bases lay outside the gene matches.

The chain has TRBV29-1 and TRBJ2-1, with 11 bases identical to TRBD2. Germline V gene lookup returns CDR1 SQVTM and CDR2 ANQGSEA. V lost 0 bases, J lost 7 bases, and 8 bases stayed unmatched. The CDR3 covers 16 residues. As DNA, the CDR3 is TGCAGCGTTGAAGACAAGGTAGCGGGAGGGGAAAATGAGCAGTTCTTC. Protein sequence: CSVEDKVAGGENEQFF.

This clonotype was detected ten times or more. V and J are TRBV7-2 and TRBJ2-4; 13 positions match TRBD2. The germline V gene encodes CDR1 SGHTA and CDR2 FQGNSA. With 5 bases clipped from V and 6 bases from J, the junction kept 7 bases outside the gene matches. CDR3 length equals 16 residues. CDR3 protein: CASSNRLAGGVNIQYF. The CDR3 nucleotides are TGTGCCAGCAGCAACAGACTAGCGGGAGGAGTAAACATTCAGTACTTC.

The CDR3 sequence: CAWSVGLGVTDTQYF. For the CDR3, the DNA is TGTGCCTGGAGTGTGGGACTAGGAGTCACAGATACGCAGTATTTT. The chain links TRBV30 to TRBJ2-3; 8 positions match TRBD2. The junction had 4 bases not matched to a gene; V was cut back by 0 bases and J by 2 bases. CDR3 length: 15 residues. Per germline, CDR1 GTSNPN and CDR2 SVGIG (reference sequence).

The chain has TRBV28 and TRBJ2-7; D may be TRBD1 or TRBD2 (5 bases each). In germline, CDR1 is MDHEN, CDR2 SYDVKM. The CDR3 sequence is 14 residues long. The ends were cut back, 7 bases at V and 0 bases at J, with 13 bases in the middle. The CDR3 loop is CASTWGRSSYEQYF. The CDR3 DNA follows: TGTGCCAGCACCTGGGGGAGAAGCTCCTACGAGCAGTACTTC.

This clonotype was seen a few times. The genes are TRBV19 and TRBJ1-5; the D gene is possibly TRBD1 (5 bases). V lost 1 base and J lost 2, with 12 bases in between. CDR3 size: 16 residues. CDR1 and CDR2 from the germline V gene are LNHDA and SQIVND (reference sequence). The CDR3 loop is CASSIAGALGNQPQHF. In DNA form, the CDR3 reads TGTGCCAGTAGTATAGCCGGGGCGCTTGGCAATCAGCCCCAGCATTTT. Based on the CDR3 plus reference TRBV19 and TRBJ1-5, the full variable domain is DGGITQSPKYLFRKEGQNVTLSCEQNLNHDAMYWYRQDPGQGLRLIYYSQIVNDFQKGDIAEGYSVSREKKESFPLTVTSAQKNPTAFYLCASSIAGALGNQPQHFGDGTRLSIL.

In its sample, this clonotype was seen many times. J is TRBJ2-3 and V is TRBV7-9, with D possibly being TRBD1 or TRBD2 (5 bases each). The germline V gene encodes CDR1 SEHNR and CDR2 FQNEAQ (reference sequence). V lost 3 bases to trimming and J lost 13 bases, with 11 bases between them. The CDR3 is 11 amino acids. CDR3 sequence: CASSFGGLEYF. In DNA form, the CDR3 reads TGTGCCAGCAGCTTTGGGGGATTAGAGTATTTT.

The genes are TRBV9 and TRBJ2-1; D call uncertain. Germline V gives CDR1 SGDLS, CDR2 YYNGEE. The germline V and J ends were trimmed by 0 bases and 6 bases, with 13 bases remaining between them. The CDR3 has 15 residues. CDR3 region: CASSVAVRWGNEQFF. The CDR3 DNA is TGTGCCAGCAGCGTAGCGGTCCGATGGGGCAATGAGCAGTTCTTC. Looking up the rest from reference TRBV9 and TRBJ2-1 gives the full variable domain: DSGVTQTPKHLITATGQRVTLRCSPRSGDLSVYWYQQSLDQGLQFLIQYYNGEERAKGNILERFSAQQFPDLHSELNLSSLELGDSALYFCASSVAVRWGNEQFFGPGTRLTVL.

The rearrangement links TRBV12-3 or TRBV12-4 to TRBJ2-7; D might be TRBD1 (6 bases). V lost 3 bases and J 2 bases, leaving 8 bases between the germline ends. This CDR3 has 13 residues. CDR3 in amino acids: CASSLDRPYEQYF. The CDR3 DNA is TGTGCCAGCAGTTTGGACAGACCCTACGAGCAGTACTTC.

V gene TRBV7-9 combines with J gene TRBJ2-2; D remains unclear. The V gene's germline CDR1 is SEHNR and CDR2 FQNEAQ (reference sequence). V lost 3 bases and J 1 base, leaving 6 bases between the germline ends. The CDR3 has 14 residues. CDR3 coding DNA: TGTGCCAGCAGCTTTTCGGGGAACACCGGGGAGCTGTTTTTT. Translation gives CASSFSGNTGELFF.

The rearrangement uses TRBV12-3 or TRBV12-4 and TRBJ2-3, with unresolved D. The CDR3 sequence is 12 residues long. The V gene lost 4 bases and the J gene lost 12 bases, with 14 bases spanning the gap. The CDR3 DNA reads TGTGCCAGCAGTTCCCGCGCGTCCCCCCAGTATTTT. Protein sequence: CASSSRASPQYF.

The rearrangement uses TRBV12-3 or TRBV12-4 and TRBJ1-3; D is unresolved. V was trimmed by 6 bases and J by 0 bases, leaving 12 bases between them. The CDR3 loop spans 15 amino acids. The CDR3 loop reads CASSSRLNSGNTIYF. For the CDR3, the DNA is TGTGCCAGCAGCTCCAGGCTCAACTCTGGAAACACCATATATTTT.